This T cell receptor beta chain emerged from a study of T cell responses to AZD1222 COVID-19 vaccine. Whole-study findings and limits: Mostly white British, mostly female donors; authors suggested clonal diversity may be underestimated. It was only after the peak T cell response that any repertoires were sampled.

The repertoire was sequenced with immunoSEQ multiplex PCR; TCRdb's copy has only in-frame clones and lacks some. The table has some 150,000 clones, over 90% seen once. A single count supports this clone. Its antigen remains unknown. This CDR3 region has 13 residues. V was trimmed by 4 bases and J by 4 bases, leaving 8 bases between them. Germline V gene lookup returns CDR1 LGHDT and CDR2 YNNKEL (reference sequence). The chain recombines TRBV3-1 (or the pseudogene TRBV3-2) with TRBJ1-3, with D unresolved. This sequence originates from an adult in good health. This sample comprised peripheral blood, obtained on day 0 of AZD1222 vaccination. CDR3 protein: CASSPNTGNTIYF. The CDR3 DNA is TGTGCCAGCAGCCCTAACACGGGAAACACCATATATTTT.